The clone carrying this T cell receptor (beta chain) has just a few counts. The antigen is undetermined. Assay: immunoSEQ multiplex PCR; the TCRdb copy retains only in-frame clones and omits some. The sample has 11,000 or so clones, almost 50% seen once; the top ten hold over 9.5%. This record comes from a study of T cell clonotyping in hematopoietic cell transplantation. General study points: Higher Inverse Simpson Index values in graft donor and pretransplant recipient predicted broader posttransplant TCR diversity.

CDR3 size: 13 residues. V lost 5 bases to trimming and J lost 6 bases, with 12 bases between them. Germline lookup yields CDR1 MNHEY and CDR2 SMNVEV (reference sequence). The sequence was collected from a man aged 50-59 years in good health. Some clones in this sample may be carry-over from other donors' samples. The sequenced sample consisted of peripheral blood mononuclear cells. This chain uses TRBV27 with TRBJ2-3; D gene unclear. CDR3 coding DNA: TGTGCCAGCAGTGGGCTGCCGACGGATACGCAGTATTTT. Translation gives CASSGLPTDTQYF.